The 30 T cell receptor beta chains below come from one sample, sequenced in a study of quantifying T cell responses using KT2 cells. At the level of the study: cDNA was made from DNase-treated RNA using alpha and beta constant primers.

The cDNA 3' end received a ligated oligonucleotide with a UMI. An equimolar mix of RC1.1 and RC1.2 primed the beta chain across TRBC1 and TRBC2. MiXCR was run by TCRdb on the UMI-ligation and nested PCR reads, yielding one entry per CDR3 protein. This table has about 41,000 distinct CDR3 sequences, about 18% appearing once. The specimen was PBMCs spiked with cells of the T cell clone KT2. Receptors were obtained from a human donor.

This chain joins TRBV19 and TRBJ2-1, with D unclear. Germline CDR1 is LNHDA and CDR2 is SQIVND (reference sequence). CDR3 size: 14 residues. The V end was cut by 1 base, the J end by 7 bases, with 11 bases between. The CDR3 sequence is CASSIAEERNEQFF. DNA for the CDR3: TGTGCCAGTAGTATAGCTGAGGAACGAAATGAGCAGTTCTTC.

This clonotype was seen a handful of times. V and J are TRBV5-1 and TRBJ1-1; D is possibly TRBD1 (6 bases). V dropped 4 bases and J dropped 2 bases, with 12 bases sitting between them. The germline CDR1 and CDR2 sequences are SGHRS and YFSETQ. The CDR3 is made up of 14 amino acids. CDR3 amino acids: CASSPRQENTEAFF. CDR3 in DNA: TGCGCCAGCAGCCCAAGACAGGAAAACACTGAAGCTTTCTTT.

This chain uses TRBV4-3 with TRBJ2-1; a weak D match, TRBD2 (6 bases). The V end was cut by 0 bases, the J end by 2 bases, with 14 bases between. Looked up from germline, CDR1 is LGHNA and CDR2 is YSLEER. The CDR3 spans 17 residues. In DNA form, the CDR3 reads TGCGCCAGCAGCCAAGAACAGACGGGAGCGGCCTACAATGAGCAGTTCTTC. Translating gives CASSQEQTGAAYNEQFF.

V is TRBV7-9 and J is TRBJ2-3; 9 nucleotides line up with TRBD1. From germline, CDR1 is SEHNR and CDR2 FQNEAQ (reference sequence). The CDR3 contains 17 residues. V lost 4 bases to trimming and J lost 0 bases; unmatched junction nucleotides: 8. CDR3 loop: CASSSAVQGASTDTQYF. The CDR3 coding sequence is TGTGCCAGCAGCTCCGCGGTACAGGGGGCTAGCACAGATACGCAGTATTTT.

The rearrangement links TRBV12-3 or TRBV12-4 to TRBJ1-2; D is perhaps TRBD1 (5 bases). V was shortened by 9 bases and J by 9 bases, with 23 bases between the two germline ends. The CDR3 loop spans 14 amino acids. For the CDR3, the DNA is TGTGCCAGTTCAAACTCCGGGACCGCAAAAAGCTACACCTTC. Encoded protein: CASSNSGTAKSYTF.

V is TRBV9 and J is TRBJ2-5; D is ambiguous. The germline V gene encodes CDR1 SGDLS and CDR2 YYNGEE. The V and J ends lost 5 bases and 1 base respectively, with 15 bases between them. The CDR3 contains 15 residues. CDR3 in DNA: TGTGCCAGCAGTGCTGGCCCAGCCTCCCAAGAGACCCAGTACTTC. Protein: CASSAGPASQETQYF.

This clonotype occurred many times. V and J are TRBV6-1 and TRBJ1-3; D remains unclear. The ends were cut back, 2 bases at V and 0 bases at J, with 5 bases in the middle. The CDR3 runs to 14 residues. Germline V gene lookup returns CDR1 MNHNS and CDR2 SASEGT. The CDR3 DNA reads as TGTGCCAGCAGTGAAAACAGCTCTGGAAACACCATATATTTT. Translated, it gives CASSENSSGNTIYF.

This clonotype was counted ten times or more. The J gene is TRBJ2-3, the V gene TRBV6-4; 7 positions match TRBD1. The CDR3 runs 15 residues. With 5 bases clipped from V and 3 bases from J, the junction kept 8 bases outside the gene matches. Germline V gene data show CDR1 as MRHNA and CDR2 as SNTAGT. The CDR3 protein is CASSLRQGETDTQYF. CDR3 bases: TGTGCCAGCAGTTTACGACAGGGTGAAACAGATACGCAGTATTTT.

This chain joins TRBV5-5 and TRBJ2-7, with 10 bases that match TRBD1. Germline V CDR1 and CDR2: SGHKS, YYEKEE (reference sequence). V lost 2 bases to trimming and J lost 2 bases; unmatched junction nucleotides: 4. This CDR3 is 15 amino acids long. In nucleotides, the CDR3 is TGTGCCAGCAGCTTCGGACAGGGGGAAGCCTACGAGCAGTACTTC. Protein: CASSFGQGEAYEQYF.

This chain joins TRBV27 and TRBJ2-2; unclear D gene. V was shortened by 2 bases and J by 4 bases, with 23 bases between the two germline ends. The V gene's germline CDR1 is MNHEY and CDR2 SMNVEV (reference sequence). This CDR3 is built from 19 residues. CDR3 sequence reads: CASSLNAARPPSVTGELFF. CDR3 bases: TGTGCCAGCAGTTTAAATGCTGCCAGGCCCCCCTCCGTCACCGGGGAGCTGTTTTTT.

The CDR3 reads CASSFGIGPGRDTQYF. In DNA form, the CDR3 reads TGTGCCAGCAGCTTTGGAATCGGTCCGGGAAGGGATACGCAGTATTTT. The chain joins TRBV7-2 to TRBJ2-3, with D possibly being TRBD2 (5 bases). CDR3 length: 16 amino acids. Germline-derived CDR1 and CDR2 are SGHTA and FQGNSA. V lost 3 bases, J lost 6 bases, and 19 bases lay in between. Filled out from reference TRBV7-2 and TRBJ2-3, the complete variable domain reads GAGVSQSPSNKVTEKGKDVELRCDPISGHTALYWYRQSLGQGLEFLIYFQGNSAPDKSGLPSDRFSAERTGGSVSTLTIQRTQQEDSAVYLCASSFGIGPGRDTQYFGPGTRLTVL.

This clonotype was counted only a few times. The rearrangement links TRBV7-8 to TRBJ2-5; D is tentatively TRBD1 or TRBD2 (5 bases each). Germline V gene lookup returns CDR1 SGHVS and CDR2 FQNEAQ. The CDR3 consists of 15 residues. V lost 6 bases and J lost 1, with 15 bases in between. CDR3 residues: CASSRGRDLQETQYF. The DNA of the CDR3 is TGTGCCAGCAGTCGCGGCCGGGACCTCCAAGAGACCCAGTACTTC.

This clonotype was observed a few times. The chain employs TRBV2 and TRBJ2-1, with 7 bases aligning to TRBD2. V was pared by 1 base and J by 6 bases, with 6 bases of the junction left unmatched. The CDR3 is 15 amino acids. The germline V gene has CDR1 SNHLY and CDR2 FYNNEI. CDR3 protein: CASSEDREVLNEQFF. CDR3 DNA: TGTGCCAGCAGTGAAGATCGGGAGGTACTCAATGAGCAGTTCTTC.

Only a few counts were recorded for this clonotype. The chain uses TRBV29-1 and TRBJ1-1; no clear D gene. This CDR3 is 11 amino acids long. Trimming removed 5 bases from V and 3 bases from J, with 7 bases in between. Per the germline V gene, CDR1 is SQVTM and CDR2 is ANQGSEA. CDR3 in amino acids: CSVTQDTEAFF. Written as DNA, the CDR3 is TGCAGCGTTACCCAGGACACTGAAGCTTTCTTT.

This clonotype was observed a handful of times. This chain joins TRBV20-1 and TRBJ1-5; TRBD1 matches 11 bases. The CDR3 is 17 amino acids. CDR1 and CDR2 from the germline V gene are DFQATT and SNEGSKA (reference sequence). The V segment lost 4 bases and the J segment 1 base; nucleotides outside the gene matches: 9. The CDR3 loop is CSATTGTGGESNQPQHF. The CDR3 DNA reads as TGCAGTGCTACTACCGGGACAGGGGGAGAAAGCAATCAGCCCCAGCATTTT.

The chain links TRBV20-1 to TRBJ2-3, with 12 bases that match TRBD2. V shed 5 bases and J 8 bases; nucleotides not matched to a gene: 11. The germline V gene has CDR1 DFQATT and CDR2 SNEGSKA (reference sequence). The CDR3 covers 15 residues. CDR3 loop: CSASPGLAGTLTQYF. The DNA for the CDR3 is TGCAGTGCTTCACCCGGACTAGCGGGAACACTTACGCAGTATTTT.

J is TRBJ2-3 and V is TRBV20-1; D is unresolved. The CDR3 sequence is 13 residues long. Per the germline V gene, CDR1 is DFQATT and CDR2 is SNEGSKA (reference sequence). Trimming took off 4 bases at V and 2 bases at J, with 10 bases between the two ends. The CDR3 DNA follows: TGCAGTGCTAAACGCAGAACCACAGATACGCAGTATTTT. Encoded protein: CSAKRRTTDTQYF.

The J gene is TRBJ2-3, the V gene TRBV5-1; 7 bases agree with TRBD2. Trimming at V came to 6 bases and at J to 2 bases, leaving 6 bases not matched to a gene. This CDR3 spans 14 amino acids. Germline values: CDR1 SGHRS, CDR2 YFSETQ. CDR3 residues: CASKPSGLTDTQYF. CDR3 in DNA: TGCGCCAGCAAACCTAGCGGACTCACAGATACGCAGTATTTT.

This clonotype was seen a few times. The V gene is TRBV6-5, the J gene TRBJ1-1; 9 bases map to TRBD1. Germline lookup yields CDR1 MNHEY and CDR2 SVGAGI. Germline trimming cut 6 bases from V and 0 bases from J; bases unmatched to any gene: 14. This CDR3 spans 18 amino acids. CDR3 DNA: TGTGCCAGCAGCACCCCCGGGACAGGGAATATCATGAACACTGAAGCTTTCTTT. It codes for CASSTPGTGNIMNTEAFF.

The chain carries TRBV3-1 and TRBJ2-7; 7 bases agree with TRBD1. The CDR3 loop spans 15 amino acids. Trimming at V came to 2 bases and at J to 8 bases, leaving 12 bases not matched to a gene. Germline V gene sequence: CDR1 LGHDT, CDR2 YNNKEL (reference sequence). CDR3: CASSQSHRGYLKQYF. The CDR3 nucleotides are TGTGCCAGCAGCCAAAGTCACAGGGGCTATTTGAAGCAGTACTTC.

The gene calls are TRBV7-9 and TRBJ1-1; D not resolved. Deletions cut 2 bases from V and 4 bases from J, with 11 bases between. There are 14 residues in the CDR3. The germline CDR1 and CDR2 sequences are SEHNR and FQNEAQ (reference sequence). The CDR3 sequence is CASSLTSESTEAFF. The CDR3 DNA reads as TGTGCCAGCAGCTTAACGTCAGAGAGCACTGAAGCTTTCTTT.

This clonotype was counted only a few times. V usage is TRBV30 and J usage is TRBJ2-7; D is perhaps TRBD1 (6 bases). The CDR3 sequence is 13 residues long. The V and J ends lost 3 bases and 6 bases respectively, with 15 bases between them. Germline values: CDR1 GTSNPN, CDR2 SVGIG (reference sequence). The CDR3 DNA reads as TGTGCCTGGAGGGATAGGGGGTATTCCGAGCAGTACTTC. Translating gives CAWRDRGYSEQYF.

The V call is TRBV6-4, the J call TRBJ1-4; 9 nucleotides align to TRBD1. CDR1 is MRHNA, CDR2 SNTAGT, per germline. Trimming took 6 bases from V and 5 from J; bases not matched to a gene: 7. CDR3 length: 15 amino acids. CDR3: CASRPRQGVNEKLFF. In DNA, the CDR3 is TGTGCCAGCAGACCCCGACAGGGGGTGAATGAAAAACTGTTTTTT.

This clonotype was seen a few times. This chain connects TRBV12-3 or TRBV12-4 to TRBJ1-2; TRBD1 aligns across 8 bases. This CDR3 is built from 15 residues. With 3 bases clipped from V and 3 bases from J, the junction kept 6 bases outside the gene matches. The CDR3 bases are TGTGCCAGCAGTTTCGGACAGGGTGCGGACTATGGCTACACCTTC. It yields the protein CASSFGQGADYGYTF.

The V gene is TRBV18, the J gene TRBJ2-6; 10 positions match TRBD2. Germline V gives CDR1 KGHSH, CDR2 LQKENI. This CDR3 spans 17 amino acids. With 2 bases clipped from V and 0 bases from J, the junction kept 1 base outside the gene matches. The CDR3 region has the DNA TGTGCCAGCTCACCAAGCGGGGGGGCCTCTGGGGCCAACGTCCTGACTTTC. It is translated as CASSPSGGASGANVLTF. The full variable domain, rest sourced from reference TRBV18 and TRBJ2-6, is NAGVMQNPRHLVRRRGQEARLRCSPMKGHSHVYWYRQLPEEGLKFMVYLQKENIIDESGMPKERFSAEFPKEGPSILRIQQVVRGDSAAYFCASSPSGGASGANVLTFGAGSRLTVL.

V usage is TRBV7-8 and J usage is TRBJ2-5; a weak D match, TRBD2 (6 bases). The CDR3 has 15 amino acids. The germline V gene encodes CDR1 SGHVS and CDR2 FQNEAQ. Trimming left V 3 bases short and J 4 bases short, with 15 bases between. CDR3 nucleotides: TGTGCCAGCAGCTTCCGTCGGGAGAGACGAGAGACCCAGTACTTC. Its translation is CASSFRRERRETQYF. The whole variable domain, filled in from reference TRBV7-8 and TRBJ2-5, reads GAGVSQSPRYKVAKRGQDVALRCDPISGHVSLFWYQQALGQGPEFLTYFQNEAQLDKSGLPSDRFFAERPEGSVSTLKIQRTQQEDSAVYLCASSFRRERRETQYFGPGTRLLVL.

This chain joins TRBV27 and TRBJ1-1; D is unclear. Germline loops: CDR1 MNHEY, CDR2 SMNVEV (reference sequence). V was clipped by 3 bases and J by 3 bases, with 8 bases between them. The CDR3 consists of 13 residues. The CDR3 nucleotides are TGTGCCAGCAGTTTTGTATCGGACACTGAAGCTTTCTTT. Translation: CASSFVSDTEAFF.

This clonotype was detected a few times. The chain recombines TRBV9 with TRBJ2-6; D is unresolved. With 0 bases removed from V and 1 base from J, the gap between germline ends came to 5 bases. Per germline, CDR1 SGDLS and CDR2 YYNGEE. The CDR3 length is 15 residues. CDR3 residues: CASSVDISGANVLTF. CDR3 coding DNA: TGTGCCAGCAGCGTAGACATATCTGGGGCCAACGTCCTGACTTTC.

The V call is TRBV4-3, the J call TRBJ1-2; 7 bases match TRBD1. The CDR3 sequence is 14 residues long. V shed 3 bases, J shed 5 bases, and the junction held 6 bases outside the gene matches. Germline V lookup: CDR1 LGHNA, CDR2 YSLEER. This CDR3 reads CASSQEGGRYGYTF. DNA for the CDR3: TGCGCCAGCAGCCAGGAAGGGGGCCGGTATGGCTACACCTTC.

In this sample, this clonotype turned up a few times. This chain joins TRBV13 and TRBJ2-7; 7 bases line up with TRBD2. This CDR3 is built from 15 residues. V gave up 6 bases and J gave up 3 bases; unmatched junction bases: 11. The V gene's germline CDR1 is PRHDT and CDR2 FYEKMQ (reference sequence). The DNA of the CDR3 is TGTGCCAGCAGTCCTCCAGGGCTAGCGGACTACGAGCAGTACTTC. As protein: CASSPPGLADYEQYF.